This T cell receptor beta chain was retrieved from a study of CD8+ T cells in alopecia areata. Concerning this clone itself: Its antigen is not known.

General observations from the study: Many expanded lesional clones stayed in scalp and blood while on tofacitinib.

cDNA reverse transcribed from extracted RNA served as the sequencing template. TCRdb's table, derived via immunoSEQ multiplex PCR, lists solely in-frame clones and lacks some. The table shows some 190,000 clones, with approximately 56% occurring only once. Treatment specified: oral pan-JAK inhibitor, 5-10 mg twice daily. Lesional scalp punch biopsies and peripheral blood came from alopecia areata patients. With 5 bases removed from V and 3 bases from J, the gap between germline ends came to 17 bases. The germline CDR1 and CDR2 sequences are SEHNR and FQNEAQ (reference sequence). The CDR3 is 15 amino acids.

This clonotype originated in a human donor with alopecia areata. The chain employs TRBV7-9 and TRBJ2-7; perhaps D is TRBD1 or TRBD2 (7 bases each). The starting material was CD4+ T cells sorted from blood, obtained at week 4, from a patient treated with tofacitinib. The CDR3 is CASSPWEGASYEQYF. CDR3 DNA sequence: TGTGCCAGCAGCCCTTGGGAGGGGGCAAGCTACGAGCAGTACTTC. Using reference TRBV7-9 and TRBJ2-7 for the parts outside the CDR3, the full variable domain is DTGVSQNPRHKITKRGQNVTFRCDPISEHNRLYWYRQTLGQGPEFLTYFQNEAQLEKSRLLSDRFSAERPKGSFSTLEIQRTEQGDSAMYLCASSPWEGASYEQYFGPGTRLTVT.